Detailed here is one T cell receptor (beta chain). Its antigen target is currently unknown. Base qualities are not at hand, and no much larger clone is one base apart. These data come from a study of OX40 agonist ivuxolimab in advanced cancers. In the study overall: Ivuxolimab was an agonistic, fully human IgG2 monoclonal antibody directed against OX40 (CD134), a costimulatory receptor. Of the approximately 54 patients in dose escalation, around 19 had hepatocellular carcinoma, some 15 had melanoma, 9 had renal cell carcinoma and 9 had head and neck cancer. The paper describes the monotherapy dose-escalation part (N = 52 patients) of the phase I trial of ivuxolimab. Peripheral TCRbeta sequencing was intended to test whether TCR sequence diversity was altered and clonal T-cell expansion was caused by ivuxolimab. Three dose-escalation patients achieved partial responses, one with hepatocellular carcinoma and two with cutaneous melanoma. In the dose-escalation cohort, around four fifths of patients were male, and the mean age was around 60 years with a range of about 23 to 79. Intravenous ivuxolimab was administered to patients every 2 weeks at six dose levels: 0.01, 0.1, 0.3, 1.5, 3 and 10 mg/kg. Patients were allowed to have had prior anti-PD-1, anti-PD-L1 or anti-CTLA-4 therapy, and around 41% of the dose-escalation patients had previously received checkpoint inhibitors.

General study outcomes and caveats: At doses of 0.1 to 3.0 mg/kg, clonal expansion of both CD4+ and CD8+ T cells in blood was seen between baseline and week 6. After ivuxolimab, expanded clones were on average more numerous among CD8+ T cells than among CD4+ T cells. In partial responders in the 0.1-3.0 mg/kg groups, normalized peripheral clonal expansion was found to be among the lowest, especially among CD8+ T cells. Low levels of normalized T-cell clonal expansion were also seen in some nonresponding patients. Which antigens the clonally expanded peripheral T cells were specific for was not determined.

Patients with a history of autoimmune disease or receiving systemic immunosuppression were excluded from the trial. Peripheral blood for TCR sequencing was collected from all dose cohorts at baseline, on cycle 4 day 1, and on cycle 7 day 1. The samples were drawn from a first-in-human, open-label, multicenter phase I dose-escalation trial of ivuxolimab. The trial enrolled adults with locally advanced or metastatic head and neck squamous cell, hepatocellular, melanoma or renal cell carcinoma. Before TCR sequencing, CD4+ T cells and CD8+ T cells were sorted from peripheral blood as separate populations. The CDR3 contains 14 residues, cysteine and phenylalanine counted. CDR3 DNA is the only sequence kept; it has 42 bases, read in frame from the first base. The germline V gene provides CDR1 LGHNA and CDR2 YNFKEQ. V is clipped by 1 base and J by 1 base, and the sequence between their germline boundaries is 8 bases long.

Genomic DNA was isolated from the sorted cells so that the TCRbeta CDR3 region could be sequenced. TCRbeta CDR3 regions were sequenced using the immunoSEQ Assay. The table comes from immuneACCESS by way of TCRdb, which keeps in-frame sequences with V and J called. Part of the clones is missing from these tables; in studies checked, under half for an unresolved V gene and the rest for unknown reasons. The sample contains around 36,000 clones, more than 60% of them found a single time. Approximately 15% of the sample lies in the top ten. The input for sequencing was CD4+ or CD8+ T cells sorted from blood, taken in a trial of the OX40 agonist ivuxolimab. The receptor was isolated from an adult with an advanced solid tumor such as melanoma, head and neck, liver or kidney cancer. This sequence uses TRBV4-2 and TRBJ2-7; TRBD2 could be the D gene, as 6 bases match. The DNA is TGTGCCAGCAGCCAAGCCGGGAGATCCTACGAGCAGTACTTC. Translation gives CASSQAGRSYEQYF.